A single sample gave rise to the 30 T cell receptor beta chains below, sequenced in a study of OX40 agonist ivuxolimab in advanced cancers. The method was immunoSEQ multiplex PCR; TCRdb's version includes in-frame clones alone and lacks a portion of them. The data show around 80,000 clones, roughly 86% seen once. The specimen was CD4+ or CD8+ T cells sorted from blood, collected in a trial of the OX40 agonist ivuxolimab. All receptors derive from an adult with an advanced solid tumor such as melanoma, head and neck, liver or kidney cancer.

The chain carries TRBV6-5 and TRBJ2-7; D uncertain. With 2 bases removed from V and 1 base from J, the gap between germline ends came to 6 bases. This CDR3 region has 13 residues. Looked up from germline, CDR1 is MNHEY and CDR2 is SVGAGI. The CDR3 region is CASSYAPSYEQYF. The CDR3 DNA sequence: TGTGCCAGCAGTTACGCCCCTTCCTACGAGCAGTACTTC.

The chain combines TRBV19 with TRBJ2-2; D is unresolved. The V and J ends lost 3 bases and 4 bases respectively, with 9 bases between them. The CDR3 is 14 amino acids. Germline CDR1 and CDR2: LNHDA and SQIVND (reference sequence). The CDR3 sequence is CASSIGQVTGELFF. In DNA form, the CDR3 reads TGTGCCAGTAGTATCGGGCAGGTCACCGGGGAGCTGTTTTTT. The full variable domain, with the rest looked up from reference TRBV19 and TRBJ2-2, is DGGITQSPKYLFRKEGQNVTLSCEQNLNHDAMYWYRQDPGQGLRLIYYSQIVNDFQKGDIAEGYSVSREKKESFPLTVTSAQKNPTAFYLCASSIGQVTGELFFGEGSRLTVL.

In its sample, this clone was seen once. The rearrangement uses TRBV11-2 and TRBJ2-7; no firm D call. Trimming removed 1 base from V and 0 bases from J, with 7 bases in between. CDR1 is SGHAT and CDR2 is FQNNGV in the germline V gene. The length of the CDR3 is 14 residues. The CDR3 loop is CASSLVSNSYEQYF. The CDR3 nucleotides read TGTGCCAGCAGCTTAGTGTCGAACTCCTACGAGCAGTACTTC.

The chain links TRBV28 to TRBJ2-1; 7 bases fit TRBD1. V lost 3 bases, J lost 8 bases, and 7 bases stayed unmatched. The CDR3 spans 14 residues. The germline V gene encodes CDR1 MDHEN and CDR2 SYDVKM. CDR3 bases: TGTGCCAGCAGTTTTAACAGGGGCGTAGATGAGCAGTTCTTC. As protein: CASSFNRGVDEQFF.

The rearrangement joins TRBV7-2 to TRBJ1-3; D gene uncertain. This CDR3 is built from 17 residues. Germline CDR1 reads SGHTA; CDR2 reads FQGNSA. V was clipped by 0 bases and J by 0 bases, with 12 bases between them. The CDR3 DNA reads as TGTGCCAGCAGCTTAGCCGCGGGCAGGCCCTCTGGAAACACCATATATTTT. Protein sequence: CASSLAAGRPSGNTIYF.

This clone has only a few counts. The rearrangement uses TRBV21-1 and TRBJ1-4. TRBV21-1 is flagged as a pseudogene. The CDR3 length is 14 residues. DNA for the CDR3: TGTGCCGGCCGAGATAGGCGAACTAATGAAAAACTGTTTTTT. Translating gives CAGRDRRTNEKLFF.

The rearrangement uses TRBV18 and TRBJ2-3; 9 bases align to TRBD1. Per germline, CDR1 KGHSH and CDR2 LQKENI. The J segment lost 4 bases and the V segment lost 0 bases, leaving 2 bases of the junction unmatched. CDR3 length: 15 residues. The chain's CDR3 is CASSPPGQGPDTQYF. The CDR3, as DNA: TGTGCCAGCTCACCACCGGGACAGGGACCAGATACGCAGTATTTT.

V gene TRBV7-2 combines with J gene TRBJ2-7, with TRBD1 matching over 9 bases. The germline gives CDR1 SGHTA, CDR2 FQGNSA. The CDR3 runs to 15 residues. The trim removed 2 bases at V and 3 bases at J, leaving 5 bases unmatched. DNA of the CDR3: TGTGCCAGCAGCTTATACGGGACAGGGAGCTACGAGCAGTACTTC. Its protein product is CASSLYGTGSYEQYF.

This chain connects TRBV15 to TRBJ2-3, with D perhaps matching TRBD2 (6 bases). This CDR3 spans 15 amino acids. Germline V gene sequence: CDR1 LNHNV, CDR2 YYDKDF (reference sequence). V dropped 3 bases and J dropped 2 bases, with 12 bases sitting between them. In nucleotides, the CDR3 is TGTGCCACCAGCAGGGAGGGAAAGACCACAGATACGCAGTATTTT. The encoded protein is CATSREGKTTDTQYF.

J is TRBJ2-7 and V is TRBV18, with 7 bases identical to TRBD1. Germline CDR1 is KGHSH and CDR2 is LQKENI. V gave up 2 bases and J gave up 4 bases; unmatched junction bases: 5. The CDR3 has 14 amino acids. The CDR3 loop reads CASSPRQGVYEQYF. CDR3 nucleotide sequence: TGTGCCAGCTCACCAAGGCAGGGGGTTTACGAGCAGTACTTC.

J is TRBJ2-7 and V is TRBV28, with D unclear. V was pared by 7 bases and J by 1 base, with 8 bases between. In germline, CDR1 is MDHEN, CDR2 SYDVKM. The CDR3 runs 12 residues. CDR3 in amino acids: CASTGLSYEQYF. The CDR3 nucleotides are TGTGCCAGCACCGGTTTATCCTACGAGCAGTACTTC.

The V and J genes are TRBV6-5 and TRBJ1-3; D is undetermined. V was clipped by 4 bases and J by 4 bases, with 5 bases between them. CDR3 length equals 12 residues. CDR1 and CDR2 from the germline V gene are MNHEY and SVGAGI. DNA for the CDR3: TGTGCCAGCAGTTCGGCCGGAAACACCATATATTTT. This sequence encodes CASSSAGNTIYF.

Points on this clone: The junction departs from the called germline gene at one end, perhaps through a read error. The genes are TRBV7-9 and TRBJ2-3; D uncertain. This CDR3 contains 11 residues. From germline, CDR1 is SEHNR and CDR2 FQNEAQ (reference sequence). CDR3 protein: CVSSVTDTQYF. Here the CDR3 DNA reads TGTGTCAGCAGCGTTACAGATACGCAGTATTTT.

In this sample, this clone turned up once. The chain employs TRBV10-3 and TRBJ1-1, with no clear D. Deletions cut 11 bases from V and 3 bases from J, with 13 bases between. The germline CDR1 and CDR2 sequences are ENHRY and SYGVKD. This CDR3 has 12 residues. The CDR3 is CAVQTGDTEAFF. CDR3 bases: TGTGCCGTGCAGACGGGTGACACTGAAGCTTTCTTT.

This chain connects TRBV5-1 to TRBJ2-5; tentatively, D is TRBD1 (5 bases). Germline V gene data show CDR1 as SGHRS and CDR2 as YFSETQ. V lost 0 bases to trimming and J lost 4 bases, with 7 bases between them. The CDR3 consists of 13 residues. CDR3 bases: TGCGCCAGCAGCTTGGGGGGCAGAGAGACCCAGTACTTC. Its translation is CASSLGGRETQYF.

V usage is TRBV14 and J usage is TRBJ1-6, with TRBD1 as a possible D gene (6 bases). Germline values: CDR1 SGHDN, CDR2 FVKESK. Trimming shortened V by 4 bases and J by 8 bases, and 18 bases separated the two germline ends. The CDR3 spans 16 residues. The CDR3: CASSPAGVWVHSPLHF. For the CDR3, the DNA is TGTGCCAGCAGCCCCGCAGGGGTATGGGTGCATTCACCCCTCCACTTT.

The chain couples TRBV6-6 to TRBJ2-7; 8 bases line up with TRBD1. Looked up from germline, CDR1 is MNHNY and CDR2 is SVGAGI (reference sequence). This CDR3 is 16 amino acids long. Trimming at V came to 4 bases and at J to 11 bases, leaving 19 bases not matched to a gene. The CDR3 nucleotides read TGTGCCAGCAGTTCCAATTCGGACAGGGCGGACTTCGGGGAGTACGTC. Translated: CASSSNSDRADFGEYV.

The rearrangement links TRBV19 to TRBJ2-7, with D perhaps matching TRBD1 or TRBD2 (5 bases each). V lost 4 bases, J lost 3 bases, and 22 bases lay in between. This CDR3 has 17 residues. Germline loops: CDR1 LNHDA, CDR2 SQIVND (reference sequence). CDR3 in DNA: TGTGCCAGTAGTAGAGGGGCCCAAGCTTCCCATAGCTACGAGCAGTACGTC. It encodes CASSRGAQASHSYEQYV.

This chain joins TRBV5-1 and TRBJ2-5; 7 bases match TRBD1. Trimming removed 4 bases from V and 0 bases from J; junction bases left unmatched: 6. Germline V CDR1 and CDR2: SGHRS, YFSETQ. The CDR3 loop spans 15 amino acids. DNA for the CDR3: TGCGCCAGCAGCCCGGGACAGAGCTACCAAGAGACCCAGTACTTC. This translates into CASSPGQSYQETQYF.

The rearrangement joins TRBV11-2 to TRBJ1-4; D might be TRBD1 (6 bases). Germline CDR1 SGHAT, CDR2 FQNNGV. The CDR3 sequence is 14 residues long. Trimming shortened V by 1 base and J by 3 bases, and 6 bases separated the two germline ends. The CDR3 DNA is TGTGCCAGCAGCTTAGGGACAGCTAATGAAAAACTGTTTTTT. It is translated as CASSLGTANEKLFF.

The V gene is TRBV5-1, the J gene TRBJ2-3; D possibly matches TRBD1 or TRBD2 (5 bases each). V lost 0 bases and J lost 4, with 12 bases in between. The CDR3 loop spans 15 amino acids. Germline V CDR1 and CDR2: SGHRS, YFSETQ. CDR3 region: CASSLEGSQADTQYF. CDR3 nucleotides: TGCGCCAGCAGCTTGGAGGGGAGTCAAGCAGATACGCAGTATTTT.

The chain couples TRBV4-2 to TRBJ2-4; 7 nucleotides match TRBD1. The CDR3 contains 15 residues. CDR1 LGHNA and CDR2 YNFKEQ come from the germline V gene. The J segment lost 5 bases and the V segment lost 0 bases, leaving 4 bases of the junction unmatched. The CDR3: CASSQDPGQQNIQYF. CDR3 nucleotide sequence: TGTGCCAGCAGCCAAGATCCGGGACAGCAAAACATTCAGTACTTC.

The chain carries TRBV18 and TRBJ2-3; either TRBD1 or TRBD2 may supply D (5 bases each). The ends were cut back, 2 bases at V and 0 bases at J, with 12 bases in the middle. Per the germline V gene, CDR1 is KGHSH and CDR2 is LQKENI. CDR3 size: 16 residues. CDR3 sequence (DNA): TGTGCCAGCTCACCAACGGGACCGACGAGCACAGATACGCAGTATTTT. The encoded protein is CASSPTGPTSTDTQYF.

CDR3 amino acids: CASSLGRLGNNSPLHF. The CDR3 DNA reads TGTGCCAGCAGTTTGGGCCGTTTGGGAAATAATTCACCCCTCCACTTT. This chain joins TRBV28 and TRBJ1-6; the D is unclear. The CDR3 consists of 16 residues. Germline CDR1 MDHEN, CDR2 SYDVKM. Trimming removed 3 bases from V and 5 bases from J, with 14 bases in between.

The rearrangement joins TRBV1 to TRBJ1-4. TRBV1 is deemed a pseudogene. The CDR3 spans 15 residues. CDR3 nucleotide sequence: TGCACCAGCAGCCAAGATGACAGTGGGGGGGAAAAACTGTTTTTT. Residues: CTSSQDDSGGEKLFF.

This clone was counted a few times. The chain employs TRBV7-9 and TRBJ1-4, with unresolved D. The ends were cut back, 6 bases at V and 2 bases at J, with 10 bases in the middle. The CDR3 length is 14 residues. CDR1 and CDR2 from the germline V gene are SEHNR and FQNEAQ (reference sequence). The CDR3 DNA follows: TGTGCCAGCAGGCCCGTAGGGACTAATGAAAAACTGTTTTTT. The encoded protein is CASRPVGTNEKLFF.

The CDR3 bases are TGTGCCAGCAGTGGAGACAGTTACAATGAGCAGTTCTTC. Translated: CASSGDSYNEQFF. V gene TRBV2 combines with J gene TRBJ2-1; maybe TRBD1 (5 bases). The length of the CDR3 is 13 residues. Germline V gene lookup returns CDR1 SNHLY and CDR2 FYNNEI. Between the trimmed V and J ends, which lost 4 bases and 4 bases, there was a span of 8 bases.

The chain employs TRBV5-5 and TRBJ1-2; D gene uncertain. The CDR3 is 15 amino acids. V lost 4 bases to trimming and J lost 4 bases, with 17 bases between them. From germline, CDR1 is SGHKS and CDR2 YYEKEE (reference sequence). CDR3 nucleotide sequence: TGTGCCAGCAGCCCTTCTGACGCGGTCCGCTATGGCTACACCTTC. Its protein product is CASSPSDAVRYGYTF.

The rearrangement links TRBV28 to TRBJ1-1; D not certain. The CDR3 totals 15 residues. Looked up from germline, CDR1 is MDHEN and CDR2 is SYDVKM. Trimming left V 8 bases short and J 4 bases short, with 20 bases between. The CDR3 loop is CASGAATGYRTEAFF. The CDR3 nucleotides are TGTGCCAGCGGAGCCGCGACGGGGTACCGCACTGAAGCTTTCTTT.

The rearrangement uses TRBV11-1 and TRBJ2-3; 13 bases are a match to TRBD2. The CDR3 length is 16 residues. Germline V gives CDR1 SGHAT, CDR2 FQDESV (reference sequence). V lost 5 bases and J lost 8; bases outside the gene matches: 10. The CDR3 nucleotides are TGTGCCAGCAGCCCGACAACTAGCGGGGGGGCCGGTACGCAGTATTTT. It is translated as CASSPTTSGGAGTQYF.